This note documents a single T cell receptor (beta chain) sequence. This specimen comes from a study of patients and donors after allogeneic stem cell transplantation. Germline V gene lookup returns CDR1 SGHVS and CDR2 FQNEAQ. The V end lost 1 base, the J end lost 5 bases, and 9 bases lay between the germline ends. The length of the CDR3 is 13 residues. MiXCR, run by TCRdb on the RT-PCR reads, gives a single entry per CDR3 protein. The sample carries over 350,000 distinct CDR3 sequences, about a sixth recorded once. This clonotype originated in a human donor who was either an allogeneic HSCT recipient or a stem cell or donor lymphocyte infusion donor (not recorded which). It is not recorded whose cells these are; they may come from a transplant donor. The gene calls are TRBV7-8 and TRBJ2-7; maybe TRBD1 (5 bases). Sequencing used blood, either unsorted or a sorted T cell fraction (not recorded which). The CDR3 here is CASSLDRSDEQYF. Here the CDR3 DNA reads TGTGCCAGCAGCTTAGACAGGTCTGACGAGCAGTACTTC.